This TCR beta chain derives from a study of beta chain features in type 1 diabetes. Study-level findings and limits: For patients, the naive, central memory and Treg TCRB repertoires appeared more alike than for healthy donors. Significant though moderate, a shortening of TCRB CDR3s appeared in all four CD4+ subsets of Type 1 diabetes patients.

cDNA synthesis used the whole RNA isolate, giving expressed TCRB sequences. Sequencing used immunoSEQ multiplex PCR; TCRdb keeps in-frame clones, though not all of them. This table has 600,000 or so clones, around an eighth appearing once. The CDR3 is 13 amino acids. With 2 bases removed from V and 2 bases from J, the gap between germline ends came to 9 bases. CDR1 and CDR2 from the germline V gene are GTSNPN and SVGIG (reference sequence). On this clone: Its antigen is still unknown. Other DNA sequences from this sample encode an identical CDR3 as well.

CD45RO/CCR7/CD25/CD127/CD95/CD27 sorting isolated CD4+ naive, central memory, regulatory and stem cell-like memory cells. The chain recombines TRBV30 with TRBJ1-1; D is undetermined. The sequenced material came from naive CD4+ T cells from blood. This clonotype originated in a young man with type 1 diabetes. CDR3 region: CAWSRVENTEAFF. The CDR3, as DNA: TGTGCCTGGAGTCGGGTGGAAAACACTGAAGCTTTCTTT.